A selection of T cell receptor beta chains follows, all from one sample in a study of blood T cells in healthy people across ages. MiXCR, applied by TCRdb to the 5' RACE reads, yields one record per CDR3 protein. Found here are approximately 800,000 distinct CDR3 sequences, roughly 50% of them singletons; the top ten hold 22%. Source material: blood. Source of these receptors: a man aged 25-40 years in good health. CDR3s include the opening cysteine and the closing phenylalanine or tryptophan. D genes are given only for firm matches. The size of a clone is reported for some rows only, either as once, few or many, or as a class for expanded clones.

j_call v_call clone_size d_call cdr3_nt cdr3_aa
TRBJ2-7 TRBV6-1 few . TGTGCCAGCAGTGATGTCTTGGACGAGCAGTACTTC CASSDVLDEQYF
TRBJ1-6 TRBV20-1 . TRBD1 TGCAGTGTCCGGACAGGGGCAGAAAATTCACCCCTCCACTTT CSVRTGAENSPLHF
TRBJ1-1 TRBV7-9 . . TGTGCCAGCAGCTTAATCGACACTGAAGCTTTCTTT CASSLIDTEAFF
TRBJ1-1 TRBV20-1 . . TGCAGTGCCTGGCCGGCGGGGGAGGCCACTGAAGCTTTCTTT CSAWPAGEATEAFF
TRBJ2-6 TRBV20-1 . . TGCAGCGCGCCTTGGGGTGGGGGCGCTGGGGCCAACGTCCTGACTTTC CSAPWGGGAGANVLTF
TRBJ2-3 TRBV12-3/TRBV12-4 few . TGTGCCAGCAGTTTTTTGAACCTCGATACGCAGTATTTT CASSFLNLDTQYF
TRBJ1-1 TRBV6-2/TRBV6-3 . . TGTGCCAGCAGGTATAAGACAGGAACTACTGAAGCTTTCTTT CASRYKTGTTEAFF
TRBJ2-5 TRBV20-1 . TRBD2 TGCAGTGCCCCGCGGGCTAGCGGGGTGCGGGAAGAGACCCAGTACTTC CSAPRASGVREETQYF
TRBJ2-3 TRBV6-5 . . TGTGCCAGCAGTTACGGCAGGGTCACAGATACGCAGTATTTT CASSYGRVTDTQYF
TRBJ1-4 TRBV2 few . TGTGCCAGCAGAGAACGGGCAAGAATTAATGAAAAACTGTTTTTT CASRERARINEKLFF
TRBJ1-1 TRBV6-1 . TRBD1 TGTGCCAGCAGTGGGGCAGGGGGAACTGAAGCTTTCTTT CASSGAGGTEAFF
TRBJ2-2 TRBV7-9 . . TGTGCCAGCAGCCCCTCTCACACCGGGGAGCTGTTTTTT CASSPSHTGELFF
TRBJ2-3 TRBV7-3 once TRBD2 TGTGCCAGCAGCCGGGTCGCCGTTGCGGGAGTGGGTAGCACAGATACGCAGTATTTT CASSRVAVAGVGSTDTQYF
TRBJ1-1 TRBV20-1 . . TGCAGTGCTAGAGATGCCCAGGGAGGCACTGAGGCTTTCTTT CSARDAQGGTEAFF
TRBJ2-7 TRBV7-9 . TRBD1 TGTGCCAGCAGCTCCCTAGGGACAGGAACCTACGAGCAGTACTTC CASSSLGTGTYEQYF
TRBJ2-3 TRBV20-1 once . TGCAGTGCTAGAGGCCCCCTCGGGGCGGCAGATACGCAGTATTTT CSARGPLGAADTQYF
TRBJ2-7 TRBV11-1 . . TGTGCCAGCAGCCCTTATTCTGCCTACGAGCAGTACTTC CASSPYSAYEQYF
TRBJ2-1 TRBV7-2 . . TGTGCCAGCAGTTCTTTAGGGCTCGGCGTCAATGAGCAGTTCTTC CASSSLGLGVNEQFF
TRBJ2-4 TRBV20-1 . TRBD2 TGCAGTGCCGCGACTAGCGGGAGGTTTACTGAGCAGTACTTC CSAATSGRFTEQYF
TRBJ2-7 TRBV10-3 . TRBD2 TGTGCCATCAGTGAGAGTCTAGCGGGAGACACCGGGCACGAGCAGTACTTC CAISESLAGDTGHEQYF
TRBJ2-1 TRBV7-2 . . TGTGCCAGCAGCTTATTACCTCTGGCGCAACTAGCTGACAAGGAGCAGTTCTTC CASSLLPLAQLADKEQFF
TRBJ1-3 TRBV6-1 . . TGTGCCAGCAGCGAGGGGGGTTCTGGAAACACCATATATTTT CASSEGGSGNTIYF
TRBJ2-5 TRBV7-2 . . TGTGCCAGCAGCTTTAGTGGCCTGAGGAAGCGCCAAGAGACCCAGTACTTC CASSFSGLRKRQETQYF
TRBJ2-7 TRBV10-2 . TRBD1 TGCGCCAGCGGGACAGGGTCAATGAACGAGCAGTACTTC CASGTGSMNEQYF
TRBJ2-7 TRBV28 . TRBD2 TGTGCCAGCACTGAGTCCTGGACTAGCGGTGGCGAGCAGTACTTC CASTESWTSGGEQYF
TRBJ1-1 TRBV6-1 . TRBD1 TGTGCCAGCAGTGATTATGCAGGGGGCTACGACACTGAAGCTTTCTTT CASSDYAGGYDTEAFF
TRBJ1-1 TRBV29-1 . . TGCAGCGTTGACGGGAGGACTGAAGCTTTCTTT CSVDGRTEAFF
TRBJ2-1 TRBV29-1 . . TGCAGCGTTGGGGCGGGATCGAGCTCCTACAATGAGCAGTTCTTC CSVGAGSSSYNEQFF
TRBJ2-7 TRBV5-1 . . TGCGCCAGCAGCGGCCTCTGGGCTTCGGGCGAGCAGTACTTC CASSGLWASGEQYF
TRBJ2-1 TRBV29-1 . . TGCAGCGTTGAGAGGAAGGACAGAACGGACTACAATGAGCAGTTCTTC CSVERKDRTDYNEQFF
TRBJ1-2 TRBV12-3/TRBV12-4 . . TGTGCCAGCAGTTTCGGTATAGCTAACTATGGCTACACCTTC CASSFGIANYGYTF
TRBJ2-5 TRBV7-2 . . TGTGCCAGCAGCCCCGGGTGGGCGGAAGAGACCCAGTACTTC CASSPGWAEETQYF
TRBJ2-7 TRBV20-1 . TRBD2 TGCAGTGCTAGCGGGGGGGCATCCTACGAGCAGTACTTC CSASGGASYEQYF
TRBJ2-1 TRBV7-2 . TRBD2 TGTGCCAGCAGCTTAGCCGCTAGCGGGGGGAATATATGCAATGAGCAGTTCTTC CASSLAASGGNICNEQFF
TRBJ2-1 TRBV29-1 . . TGCAGCGTTGAAGATGACGTGAATGAGCAGTTCTTC CSVEDDVNEQFF
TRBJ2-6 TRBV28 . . TGTGCCAGCAGTGGGACCGGACGCATCAAGTCCTCTGGGGCCAACGTCCTGACTTTC CASSGTGRIKSSGANVLTF
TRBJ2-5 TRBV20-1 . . TGCAGTGCTAGCGATTTCCGAGCAGACAGGCAAGAGACCCAGTACTTC CSASDFRADRQETQYF
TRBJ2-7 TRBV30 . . TGTGCCTGGGAGGGACCTCAAAGCTCCTACGAGCAGAACTTC CAWEGPQSSYEQNF
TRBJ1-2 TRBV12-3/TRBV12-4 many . TGTGCCAGCAGTTTGGGGGGAGGCTACACCTTC CASSLGGGYTF
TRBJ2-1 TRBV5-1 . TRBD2 TGCGCCAGCAGCTTCCCTACCTATAGCGGGAGTACGTCCTACAATGAGCAGTTCTTC CASSFPTYSGSTSYNEQFF